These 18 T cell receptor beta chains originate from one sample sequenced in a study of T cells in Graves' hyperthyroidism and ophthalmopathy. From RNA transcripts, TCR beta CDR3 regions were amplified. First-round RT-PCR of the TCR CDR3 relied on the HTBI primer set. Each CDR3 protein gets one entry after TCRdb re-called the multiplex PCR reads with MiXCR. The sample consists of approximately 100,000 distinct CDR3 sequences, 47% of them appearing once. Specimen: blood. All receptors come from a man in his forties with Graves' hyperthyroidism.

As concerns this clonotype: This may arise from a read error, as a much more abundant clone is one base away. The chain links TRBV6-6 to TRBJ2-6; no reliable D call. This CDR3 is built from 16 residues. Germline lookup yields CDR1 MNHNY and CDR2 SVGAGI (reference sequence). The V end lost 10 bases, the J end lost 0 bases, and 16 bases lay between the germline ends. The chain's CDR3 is CANTGEIISGANVLTF. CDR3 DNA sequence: TGTGCCAACACTGGAGAAATCATCTCTGGGGCCAACGTCCTGACTTTC.

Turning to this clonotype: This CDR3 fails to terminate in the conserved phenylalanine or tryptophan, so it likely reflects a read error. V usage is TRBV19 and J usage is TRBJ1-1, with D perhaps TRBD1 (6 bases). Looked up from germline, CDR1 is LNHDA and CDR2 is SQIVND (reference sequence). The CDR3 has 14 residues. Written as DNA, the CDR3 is TGTGCCGGTAGTCCCCCGGGGGCTGGTACTGAAGCTTTCTCT. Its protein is CAGSPPGAGTEAFS.

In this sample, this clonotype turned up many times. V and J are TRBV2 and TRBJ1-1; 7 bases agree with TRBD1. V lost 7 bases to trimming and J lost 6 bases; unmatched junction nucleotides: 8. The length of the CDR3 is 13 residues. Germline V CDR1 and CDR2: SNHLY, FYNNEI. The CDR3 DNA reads TGTGCCAGCAAGCTAGACCAGGGGGCTGAAGCTTTCTTT. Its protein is CASKLDQGAEAFF.

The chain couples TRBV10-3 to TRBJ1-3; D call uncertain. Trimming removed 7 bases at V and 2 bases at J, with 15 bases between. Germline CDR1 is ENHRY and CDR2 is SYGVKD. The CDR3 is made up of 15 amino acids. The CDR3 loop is CAITLLTDPGNTIYF. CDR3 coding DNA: TGTGCCATCACCCTCCTGACGGACCCTGGAAACACCATATATTTT.

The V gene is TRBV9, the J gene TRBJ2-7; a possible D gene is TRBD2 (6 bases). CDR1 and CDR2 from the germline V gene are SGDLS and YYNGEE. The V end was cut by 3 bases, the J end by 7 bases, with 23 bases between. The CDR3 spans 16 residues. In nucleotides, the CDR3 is TGTGCCAGCAGCGCCACCGCGGGGTGGAGCACCGGGGAGCAGTACTTC. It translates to CASSATAGWSTGEQYF.

The CDR3 bases are TGTGCCAGCAGCTCTCAAGTTGGGGGCACAGATACGCAGTATTTT. This sequence encodes CASSSQVGGTDTQYF. The chain uses TRBV7-2 and TRBJ2-3; D remains ambiguous. CDR1 and CDR2 from the germline V gene are SGHTA and FQGNSA. The CDR3 spans 15 residues. V was pared by 4 bases and J by 1 base, with 12 bases between.

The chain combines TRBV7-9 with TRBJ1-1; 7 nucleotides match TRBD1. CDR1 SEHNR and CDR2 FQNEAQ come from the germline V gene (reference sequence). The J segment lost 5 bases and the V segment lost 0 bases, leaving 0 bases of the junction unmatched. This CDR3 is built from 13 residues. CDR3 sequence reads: CASSLADRTEAFF. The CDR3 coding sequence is TGTGCCAGCAGCTTAGCGGACAGGACTGAAGCTTTCTTT.

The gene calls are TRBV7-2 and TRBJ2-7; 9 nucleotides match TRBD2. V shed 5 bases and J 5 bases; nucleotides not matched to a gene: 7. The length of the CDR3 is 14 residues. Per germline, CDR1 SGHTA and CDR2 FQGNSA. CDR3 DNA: TGTGCCAGCAGCCTACCGACTAGCGGCCACGAGCAGTACTTC. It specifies CASSLPTSGHEQYF.

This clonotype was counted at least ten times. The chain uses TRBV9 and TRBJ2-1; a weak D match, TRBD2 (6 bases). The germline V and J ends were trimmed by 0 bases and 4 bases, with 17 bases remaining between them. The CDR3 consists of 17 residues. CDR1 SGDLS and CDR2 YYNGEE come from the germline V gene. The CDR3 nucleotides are TGTGCCAGCAGCGTAGAAGGTGGGGGGTTTAGGTACAATGAGCAGTTCTTC. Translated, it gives CASSVEGGGFRYNEQFF.

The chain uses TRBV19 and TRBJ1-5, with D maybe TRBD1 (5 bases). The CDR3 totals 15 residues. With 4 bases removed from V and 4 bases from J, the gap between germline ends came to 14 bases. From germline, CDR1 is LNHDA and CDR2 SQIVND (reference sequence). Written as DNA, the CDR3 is TGTGCCAGTAGTACAAACGGGCAGGGTAATCAGCCCCAGCATTTT. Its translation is CASSTNGQGNQPQHF.

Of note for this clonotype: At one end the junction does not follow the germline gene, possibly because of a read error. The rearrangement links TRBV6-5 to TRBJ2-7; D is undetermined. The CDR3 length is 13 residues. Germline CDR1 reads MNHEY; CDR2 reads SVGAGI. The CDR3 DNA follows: TGTGCCGGCAGTCGCACAAACTCCTACGAGCAGTACTTC. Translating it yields CAGSRTNSYEQYF.

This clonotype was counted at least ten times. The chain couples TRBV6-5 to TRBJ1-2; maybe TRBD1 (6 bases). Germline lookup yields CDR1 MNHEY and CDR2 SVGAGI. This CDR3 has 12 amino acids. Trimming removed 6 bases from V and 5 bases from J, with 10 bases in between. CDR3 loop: CASRGGKYGYTF. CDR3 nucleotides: TGTGCCAGCAGAGGGGGGAAGTATGGCTACACCTTC.

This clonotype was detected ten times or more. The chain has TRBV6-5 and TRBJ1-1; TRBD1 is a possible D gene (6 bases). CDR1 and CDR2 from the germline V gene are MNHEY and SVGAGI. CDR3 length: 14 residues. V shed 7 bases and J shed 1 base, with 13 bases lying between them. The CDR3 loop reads CASTRDNTNTEAFF. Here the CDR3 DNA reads TGTGCCAGCACCCGGGACAACACGAACACTGAAGCTTTCTTT.

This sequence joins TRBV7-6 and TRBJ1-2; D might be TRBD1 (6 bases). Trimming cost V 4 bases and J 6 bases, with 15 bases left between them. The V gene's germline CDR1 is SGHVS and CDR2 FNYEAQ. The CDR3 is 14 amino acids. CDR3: CASSSRQAGDGYTF. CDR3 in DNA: TGTGCCAGCAGCTCTCGACAGGCCGGGGATGGCTACACCTTC.

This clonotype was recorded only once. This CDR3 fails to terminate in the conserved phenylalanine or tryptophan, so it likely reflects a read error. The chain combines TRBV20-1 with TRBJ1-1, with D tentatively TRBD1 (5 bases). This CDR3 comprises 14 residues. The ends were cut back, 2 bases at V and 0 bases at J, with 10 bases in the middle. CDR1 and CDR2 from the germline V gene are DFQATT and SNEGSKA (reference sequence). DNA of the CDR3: TGCAGTGCTAGAAGATCGACAGTGAACACTGAAGCTTTCTCT. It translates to CSARRSTVNTEAFS.

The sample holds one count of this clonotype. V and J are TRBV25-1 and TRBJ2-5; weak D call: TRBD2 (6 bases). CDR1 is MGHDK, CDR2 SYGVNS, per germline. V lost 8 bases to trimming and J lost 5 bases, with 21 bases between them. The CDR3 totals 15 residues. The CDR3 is CASSPRPAGRETQYF. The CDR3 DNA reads TGTGCCAGCTCACCCCGTCCAGCGGGCCGGGAGACCCAGTACTTC.

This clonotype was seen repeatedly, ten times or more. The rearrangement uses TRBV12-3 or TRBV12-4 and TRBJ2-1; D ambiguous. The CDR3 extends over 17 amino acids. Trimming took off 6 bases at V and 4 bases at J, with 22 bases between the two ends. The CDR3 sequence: CASSPTRSLTRYNEQFF. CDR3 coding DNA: TGTGCCAGCAGCCCTACACGATCACTAACCCGGTACAATGAGCAGTTCTTC.

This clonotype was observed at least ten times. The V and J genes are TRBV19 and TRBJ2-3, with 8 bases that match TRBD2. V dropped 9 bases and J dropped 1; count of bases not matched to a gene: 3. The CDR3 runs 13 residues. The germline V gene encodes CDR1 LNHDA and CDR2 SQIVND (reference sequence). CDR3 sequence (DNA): TGTGCCAGCGGACTAGCCGGCACAGATACGCAGTATTTT. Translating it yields CASGLAGTDTQYF.